The 25 T cell receptor beta chains listed next were all sequenced from one sample in a study of blood T cell repertoires in COVID-19. Here immunoSEQ multiplex PCR was the method, and the copy in TCRdb shows in-frame clones only, minus some. The data hold about 250,000 clones, with around 82% observed a single time. Sequencing was performed on peripheral blood. The receptors here all came from a woman in her 70s with acute or convalescent COVID-19.

V and J are TRBV28 and TRBJ1-1; 8 bases align to TRBD1. The germline gives CDR1 MDHEN, CDR2 SYDVKM. V gave up 5 bases and J gave up 4 bases; unmatched junction bases: 15. The CDR3 is 17 amino acids. Here the CDR3 reads CASSLGQGGVGSTEAFF. CDR3 DNA sequence: TGTGCCAGCAGTCTCGGACAGGGAGGGGTTGGTAGCACTGAAGCTTTCTTT.

CDR3 amino acids: CASSVGLQDDPPAQHF. The CDR3 DNA reads as TGTGCCAGCAGCGTAGGTTTACAGGACGATCCCCCGGCCCAGCATTTT. The rearrangement links TRBV9 to TRBJ1-5, with D possibly TRBD1 on 5 matching bases. Germline CDR1 is SGDLS and CDR2 is YYNGEE. The CDR3 length is 16 residues. The V end lost 0 bases, the J end lost 11 bases, and 21 bases lay between the germline ends.

The chain uses TRBV6-2 or TRBV6-3 and TRBJ2-7, with 8 bases fitting TRBD1. This CDR3 has 14 amino acids. V lost 0 bases, J lost 6 bases, and 4 bases stayed unmatched. Per germline, CDR1 MNHEY and CDR2 SVGEGT. CDR3 in DNA: TGTGCCAGCAGTTACTCCGGACAGGGACGCGAGCAGTACTTC. This sequence encodes CASSYSGQGREQYF.

The chain joins TRBV14 to TRBJ1-2; maybe TRBD1 (6 bases). The CDR3 sequence is 13 residues long. From germline, CDR1 is SGHDN and CDR2 FVKESK. The V end was cut by 5 bases, the J end by 5 bases, with 12 bases between. CDR3: CASSEQGPYGYTF. The CDR3, as DNA: TGTGCCAGCAGCGAACAGGGTCCGTATGGCTACACCTTC.

The genes are TRBV5-5 and TRBJ2-1; 11 positions agree with TRBD2. CDR1 is SGHKS and CDR2 is YYEKEE in the germline V gene (reference sequence). After removal of 1 base from V and 4 bases from J, the junction contained 1 base not matched to a gene. The CDR3 contains 15 residues. The CDR3: CASSLLAGGYNEQFF. The CDR3 DNA sequence: TGTGCCAGCAGCTTGCTAGCGGGGGGTTACAATGAGCAGTTCTTC.

The genes are TRBV9 and TRBJ1-3; the D gene is possibly TRBD1 (5 bases). CDR3 length: 16 amino acids. The V gene's germline CDR1 is SGDLS and CDR2 YYNGEE. The V end was cut by 0 bases, the J end by 3 bases, with 13 bases between. The CDR3 protein is CASSVALGGIGNTIYF. The CDR3 bases are TGTGCCAGCAGCGTAGCCCTCGGGGGGATTGGAAACACCATATATTTT.

This chain connects TRBV28 to TRBJ1-3, with a possible D match to TRBD1 (6 bases). From germline, CDR1 is MDHEN and CDR2 SYDVKM. V lost 11 bases and J 0 bases, leaving 14 bases between the germline ends. The CDR3 totals 14 residues. In nucleotides, the CDR3 is TGTGCCGGTGGCAAAGGGGGCTCTGGAAACACCATATATTTT. Residues: CAGGKGGSGNTIYF.

This clone was seen only a few times. The genes are TRBV28 and TRBJ2-6; 10 bases fit TRBD2. Germline V gene lookup returns CDR1 MDHEN and CDR2 SYDVKM. J gave up 1 base and V 6 bases, and 6 bases lay outside the gene matches. The CDR3 has 17 residues. The CDR3 DNA reads as TGTGCCAGCAGAGCGGGGGGGCTACTGTCTGGGGCCAACGTCCTGACTTTC. It encodes CASRAGGLLSGANVLTF.

The chain couples TRBV7-2 to TRBJ2-1; the match to TRBD2 covers 11 bases. The CDR3 covers 15 residues. CDR1 SGHTA and CDR2 FQGNSA come from the germline V gene. Trimming removed 5 bases from V and 6 bases from J; junction bases left unmatched: 6. The CDR3 here is CASSQLAGAFNEQFF. Written as DNA, the CDR3 is TGTGCCAGCAGCCAACTAGCGGGGGCTTTCAATGAGCAGTTCTTC.

The chain joins TRBV19 to TRBJ1-2; D unclear. Germline values: CDR1 LNHDA, CDR2 SQIVND (reference sequence). There are 13 residues in the CDR3. V lost 10 bases to trimming and J lost 3 bases, with 15 bases between them. CDR3 sequence (DNA): TGTGCCACCTTAACTTCACCCGACTATGGCTACACCTTC. Translated: CATLTSPDYGYTF.

The chain employs TRBV6-6 and TRBJ1-1, with a tentative D call TRBD1 (5 bases). This CDR3 is 14 amino acids long. Germline V gene data show CDR1 as MNHNY and CDR2 as SVGAGI (reference sequence). V was clipped by 8 bases and J by 4 bases, with 17 bases between them. The CDR3 protein is CASLGVSLGTEAFF. DNA of the CDR3: TGTGCCAGCCTAGGGGTCTCGCTTGGCACTGAAGCTTTCTTT.

J is TRBJ2-3 and V is TRBV5-6, with 11 bases identical to TRBD2. This CDR3 spans 17 amino acids. Germline-derived CDR1 and CDR2 are SGHDT and YYEEEE. The V segment lost 0 bases and the J segment 2 bases; nucleotides outside the gene matches: 5. The DNA of the CDR3 is TGTGCCAGCAGCTTGGCCCGTAGCGGGGGGGCCACAGATACGCAGTATTTT. Protein sequence: CASSLARSGGATDTQYF.

The genes are TRBV29-1 and TRBJ1-1; a weak D match, TRBD1 (5 bases). Between the trimmed V and J ends, which lost 6 bases and 0 bases, there was a span of 11 bases. Per germline, CDR1 SQVTM and CDR2 ANQGSEA. The CDR3 runs 13 residues. The chain's CDR3 is CSVLTGLNTEAFF. The CDR3 bases are TGCAGCGTGCTTACAGGATTGAACACTGAAGCTTTCTTT.

Regarding this clone: Different DNA sequences within this sample yield the same CDR3. V gene TRBV12-3 or TRBV12-4 combines with J gene TRBJ1-1; D is ambiguous. The CDR3 consists of 12 residues. Between the trimmed V and J ends, which lost 3 bases and 5 bases, there was a span of 7 bases. The CDR3 coding sequence is TGTGCCAGCAGTTTTCCAGGAACTGAAGCTTTCTTT. This translates into CASSFPGTEAFF.

This clone appeared once. The chain joins TRBV5-1 to TRBJ2-7; 10 nucleotides match TRBD1. The CDR3 is 15 residues long. Per the germline V gene, CDR1 is SGHRS and CDR2 is YFSETQ. V gave up 4 bases and J gave up 1 base; unmatched junction bases: 5. CDR3 loop: CASSDRDRGSYEQYF. The CDR3 bases are TGCGCCAGCAGCGATCGGGACAGGGGATCCTACGAGCAGTACTTC.

V gene TRBV4-3 combines with J gene TRBJ1-2, with TRBD1 identical over 8 bases. J gave up 6 bases and V 4 bases, and 13 bases lay outside the gene matches. CDR1 and CDR2 (germline): LGHNA, YSLEER. The CDR3 has 16 amino acids. CDR3 nucleotide sequence: TGCGCCAGCAGCCGAGAGTCATTAACAGGGGGTGATGGCTACACCTTC. Its translation is CASSRESLTGGDGYTF.

The chain is built from TRBV20-1 and TRBJ2-3, with 10 bases matching TRBD2. Germline-derived CDR1 and CDR2 are DFQATT and SNEGSKA (reference sequence). This CDR3 is built from 15 residues. V lost 3 bases and J lost 2; bases outside the gene matches: 5. CDR3 DNA: TGCAGTGCTAGTCCCCTAGCGGGGGCCACAGATACGCAGTATTTT. It codes for CSASPLAGATDTQYF.

CDR3 sequence reads: CASSRKGVYNQPQHF. The CDR3 nucleotides read TGTGCCAGCAGCCGAAAGGGGGTTTATAATCAGCCCCAGCATTTT. V gene TRBV6-4 combines with J gene TRBJ1-5; TRBD1 might be the D (6 bases). The CDR3 is 15 amino acids. V lost 6 bases and J 4 bases, leaving 16 bases between the germline ends. Germline-derived CDR1 and CDR2 are MRHNA and SNTAGT.

The chain uses TRBV9 and TRBJ2-3, with 12 bases lining up with TRBD2. CDR1 is SGDLS, CDR2 YYNGEE, per germline. The CDR3 is 15 residues long. V was pared by 4 bases and J by 1 base, with 1 base of the junction left unmatched. CDR3 in DNA: TGTGCCAGCAGCACTAGCGGGGGGCGCACAGATACGCAGTATTTT. Translation gives CASSTSGGRTDTQYF.

The rearrangement joins TRBV5-1 to TRBJ1-2; 10 positions agree with TRBD1. V lost 4 bases, J lost 4 bases, and 1 base stayed unmatched. Per germline, CDR1 SGHRS and CDR2 YFSETQ. The CDR3 spans 13 residues. CDR3 nucleotides: TGCGCCAGCAGCGGGACAGGGGTCTATGGCTACACCTTC. Amino acid sequence: CASSGTGVYGYTF.

This chain uses TRBV20-1 with TRBJ2-7, with 8 bases aligning to TRBD1. Per the germline V gene, CDR1 is DFQATT and CDR2 is SNEGSKA (reference sequence). The CDR3 loop spans 13 amino acids. After removal of 3 bases from V and 3 bases from J, the junction contained 4 bases not matched to a gene. CDR3 sequence: CSASLQGGYEQYF. In nucleotides, the CDR3 is TGCAGTGCTAGTTTACAGGGGGGCTACGAGCAGTACTTC.

The chain couples TRBV20-1 to TRBJ1-2; D may be TRBD1 (5 bases). CDR3 length equals 11 residues. Germline V gives CDR1 DFQATT, CDR2 SNEGSKA (reference sequence). CDR3 nucleotide sequence: TGCAGCCCCGGGGGGGTCTATGGCTACACCTTC. Translating it yields CSPGGVYGYTF.

The chain's CDR3 is CATMASGEGDTQYF. The CDR3 coding sequence is TGTGCCACCATGGCCAGCGGGGAGGGAGATACGCAGTATTTT. The chain combines TRBV24-1 with TRBJ2-3; 7 bases agree with TRBD2. Germline loops: CDR1 KGHDR, CDR2 SFDVKD. CDR3 size: 14 residues. The V gene end was trimmed by 8 bases and the J gene end by 5 bases; junction bases not matched to a gene: 9.

The V and J genes are TRBV2 and TRBJ1-1; perhaps TRBD1 as D (6 bases). Germline CDR1 and CDR2: SNHLY and FYNNEI. Trimming pared 4 bases from V and 4 bases from J, leaving 7 bases between. There are 12 residues in the CDR3. The CDR3 sequence is CASSAGVTEAFF. The CDR3 DNA is TGTGCCAGCAGTGCAGGGGTCACTGAAGCTTTCTTT.

The genes are TRBV6-1 and TRBJ2-1; 9 bases fit TRBD2. V was clipped by 2 bases and J by 8 bases; unmatched bases: 13. Per germline, CDR1 MNHNS and CDR2 SASEGT. The CDR3 spans 17 residues. CDR3 protein: CASSERPAGTSIDEQFF. The CDR3 DNA reads TGTGCCAGCAGTGAAAGGCCGGCCGGGACTAGCATCGATGAGCAGTTCTTC.